This T cell receptor beta chain was identified during a study of T cells after yellow fever vaccination. On the study more broadly: Low-cell-number fractions were prepared with SMART-Seq v4 Ultra Low Input. General study results and limits: Abundant contaminating clonotypes from the bulk population could appear in FACS-sorted repertoires. Weaker in magnitude, the secondary response showed a faster peak on day 5 versus 15.

Turning to this clonotype: Its antigen remains unknown.

TCRdb analysed the 5' RACE reads with MiXCR anew, one entry per CDR3 protein. Found here are under 150,000 distinct CDR3 sequences, around 7.7% of them singletons; the top ten hold 0.55% to 0.9%. The germline CDR1 and CDR2 sequences are SGHDT and YYEEEE. V lost 9 bases and J lost 2, with 15 bases in between. The CDR3 is 13 amino acids. The clonotype comes from a man aged 30 to 39 who received the YFV17D yellow fever vaccine. The sample in question was CD4+ T cells sorted from PBMCs, obtained 5 days after the yellow fever booster vaccination. The chain employs TRBV5-6 and TRBJ2-7; either TRBD1 or TRBD2 may supply D (5 bases each). CDR3 DNA: TGTGCCATGGGCCGGGGCGTCCCCTACGAGCAGTACTTC. Protein: CAMGRGVPYEQYF.